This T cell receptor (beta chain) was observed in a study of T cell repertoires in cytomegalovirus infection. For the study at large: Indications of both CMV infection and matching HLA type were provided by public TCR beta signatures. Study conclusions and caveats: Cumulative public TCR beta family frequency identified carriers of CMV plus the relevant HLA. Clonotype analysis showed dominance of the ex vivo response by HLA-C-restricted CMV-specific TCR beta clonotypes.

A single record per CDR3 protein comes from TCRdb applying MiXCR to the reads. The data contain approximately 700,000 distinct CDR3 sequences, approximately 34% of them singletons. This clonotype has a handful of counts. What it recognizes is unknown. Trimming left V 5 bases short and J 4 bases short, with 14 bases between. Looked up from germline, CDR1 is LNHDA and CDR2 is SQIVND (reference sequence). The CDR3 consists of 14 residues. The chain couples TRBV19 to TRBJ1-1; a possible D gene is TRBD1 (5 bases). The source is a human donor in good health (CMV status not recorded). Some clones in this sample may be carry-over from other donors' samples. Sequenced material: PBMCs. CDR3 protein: CASSVPQGVTEAFF. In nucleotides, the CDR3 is TGTGCCAGTAGTGTCCCCCAGGGTGTCACTGAAGCTTTCTTT.